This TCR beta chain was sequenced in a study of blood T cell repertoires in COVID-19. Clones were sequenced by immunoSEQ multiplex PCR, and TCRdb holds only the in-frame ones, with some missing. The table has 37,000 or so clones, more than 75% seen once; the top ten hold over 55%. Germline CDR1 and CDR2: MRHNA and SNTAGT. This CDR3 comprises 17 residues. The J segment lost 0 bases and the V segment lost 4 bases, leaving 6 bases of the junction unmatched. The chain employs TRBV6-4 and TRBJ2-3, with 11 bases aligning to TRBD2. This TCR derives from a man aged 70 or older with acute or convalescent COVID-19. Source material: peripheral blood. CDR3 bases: TGTGCCAGCAGTGCCTCGGGACTAGCGGAAAGCACAGATACGCAGTATTTT. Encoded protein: CASSASGLAESTDTQYF.